This TCR beta chain was sequenced in a study of cytomegalovirus exposure and HLA in healthy donors. Germline CDR1 SGHRS, CDR2 YFSETQ. J gave up 4 bases and V 0 bases, and 3 bases lay outside the gene matches. The CDR3 covers 15 residues. To note about this clone: Other DNA sequences from this sample encode an identical CDR3 as well.

The PCR used 60 Vbeta and 13 Jbeta primers. Only in-frame clones appear in the TCRdb table, and some are missing; sequencing was by immunoSEQ multiplex PCR. The data hold about 95,000 clones, with 70% to 80% observed a single time. The sequenced sample consisted of PBMCs. This sequence joins TRBV5-1 and TRBJ2-1, with 8 bases lining up with TRBD2. This TCR derives from a man in his fifties or sixties in good health and CMV-seronegative. CDR3 in amino acids: CASSLGSSGYNEQFF. In DNA, the CDR3 is TGCGCCAGCAGCTTGGGATCTAGCGGGTACAATGAGCAGTTCTTC. The complete variable domain, with remaining parts taken from reference TRBV5-1 and TRBJ2-1, reads KAGVTQTPRYLIKTRGQQVTLSCSPISGHRSVSWYQQTPGQGLQFLFEYFSETQRNKGNFPGRFSGRQFSNSRSEMNVSTLELGDSALYLCASSLGSSGYNEQFFGPGTRLTVL.